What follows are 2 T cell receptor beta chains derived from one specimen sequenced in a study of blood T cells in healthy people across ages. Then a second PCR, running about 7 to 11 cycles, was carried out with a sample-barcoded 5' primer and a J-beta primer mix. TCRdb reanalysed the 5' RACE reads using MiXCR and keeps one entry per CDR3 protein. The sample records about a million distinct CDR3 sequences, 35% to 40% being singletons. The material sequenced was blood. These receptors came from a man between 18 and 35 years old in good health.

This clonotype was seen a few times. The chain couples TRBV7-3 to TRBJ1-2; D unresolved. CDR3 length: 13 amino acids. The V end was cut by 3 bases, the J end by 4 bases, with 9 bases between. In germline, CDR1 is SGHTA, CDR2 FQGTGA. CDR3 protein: CASSFGEGYGYTF. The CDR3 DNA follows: TGTGCCAGCAGCTTCGGGGAAGGCTATGGCTACACCTTC.

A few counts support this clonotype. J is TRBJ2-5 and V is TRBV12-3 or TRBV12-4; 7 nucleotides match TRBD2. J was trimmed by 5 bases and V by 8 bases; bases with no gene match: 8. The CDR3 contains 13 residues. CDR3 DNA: TGTGCCAGCCGGGAGGTCCTCGGGGAGACCCAGTACTTC. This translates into CASREVLGETQYF.